Below, 11 T cell receptor beta chains from the same sample are listed, as sequenced in a study of blood T cell repertoires in COVID-19. Profiling relied on immunoSEQ multiplex PCR, and the TCRdb table lists in-frame clones only, not all of them. The table includes about 400,000 clones, over 75% detected once. The sequenced material came from PBMCs or T cells enriched from blood (not recorded which). The source of these receptors is a woman aged 40 to 50 with acute COVID-19.

The chain joins TRBV11-2 to TRBJ2-5; D is perhaps TRBD2 (5 bases). There are 14 residues in the CDR3. Germline CDR1 is SGHAT and CDR2 is FQNNGV. With 2 bases removed from V and 2 bases from J, the gap between germline ends came to 9 bases. The CDR3 loop reads CASSLIRTQETQYF. CDR3 DNA sequence: TGTGCCAGCAGCTTAATAAGGACTCAAGAGACCCAGTACTTC.

The chain uses TRBV5-4 and TRBJ2-2, with D perhaps TRBD2 (5 bases). The CDR3 extends over 15 amino acids. Germline V gives CDR1 SGHNT, CDR2 YYREEE (reference sequence). V shed 0 bases and J shed 2 bases, with 8 bases lying between them. The CDR3 here is CASSLGRGNTGELFF. In DNA, the CDR3 is TGTGCCAGCAGCTTGGGTCGGGGAAACACCGGGGAGCTGTTTTTT.

The chain employs TRBV7-9 and TRBJ1-6; 10 positions agree with TRBD1. Trimming took 5 bases from V and 14 from J; bases not matched to a gene: 6. In germline, CDR1 is SEHNR, CDR2 FQNEAQ (reference sequence). This CDR3 has 13 amino acids. The CDR3 nucleotides are TGTGCCAGCAGCACAAGGGACAGGGGAACCCTCCACTTT. Its protein product is CASSTRDRGTLHF.

V is TRBV5-1 and J is TRBJ1-2; 8 positions agree with TRBD1. The CDR3 extends over 13 amino acids. V dropped 4 bases and J dropped 8; count of bases not matched to a gene: 7. Germline CDR1 and CDR2: SGHRS and YFSETQ. The CDR3 region is CASSEPGGRGYTF. CDR3 in DNA: TGCGCCAGCAGCGAACCAGGGGGCAGAGGCTACACCTTC. Combining the CDR3 with reference TRBV5-1 and TRBJ1-2 gives the whole variable domain KAGVTQTPRYLIKTRGQQVTLSCSPISGHRSVSWYQQTPGQGLQFLFEYFSETQRNKGNFPGRFSGRQFSNSRSEMNVSTLELGDSALYLCASSEPGGRGYTFGSGTRLTVV.

This chain uses TRBV4-1 with TRBJ2-5; TRBD2 matches at 9 bases. J was trimmed by 5 bases and V by 3 bases; bases with no gene match: 16. In germline, CDR1 is MGHRA, CDR2 YSYEKL. The CDR3 loop spans 18 amino acids. CDR3 bases: TGCGCCAGCAGCCATTCGGGCGGGGGGGCCGAGGTCTCCGAGACCCAGTACTTC. Translation: CASSHSGGGAEVSETQYF.

The chain joins TRBV5-1 to TRBJ2-7; D is perhaps TRBD1 (6 bases). Deletions cut 4 bases from V and 2 bases from J, with 13 bases between. CDR1 and CDR2 from the germline V gene are SGHRS and YFSETQ. The CDR3 consists of 14 residues. DNA for the CDR3: TGCGCCAGCAGCGCCCGACAGGCGACCTACGAGCAGTACTTC. This encodes CASSARQATYEQYF.

The chain uses TRBV3-1 (or the pseudogene TRBV3-2) and TRBJ2-7; D is perhaps TRBD1 (6 bases). CDR3 length equals 15 residues. Trimming removed 2 bases from V and 5 bases from J, with 16 bases in between. Germline CDR1 is LGHDT and CDR2 is YNNKEL (reference sequence). The CDR3 loop is CASSQRTGMRNEQYF. The CDR3 coding sequence is TGTGCCAGCAGCCAACGAACAGGGATGAGGAACGAGCAGTACTTC.

The V call is TRBV6-5, the J call TRBJ1-1; perhaps TRBD1 as D (5 bases). V was pared by 7 bases and J by 0 bases, with 12 bases between. This CDR3 has 14 amino acids. CDR1 is MNHEY, CDR2 SVGAGI, per germline. The CDR3 bases are TGTGCCAGCATCATGGGACTGCTGAACACTGAAGCTTTCTTT. This gives the protein CASIMGLLNTEAFF.

CDR3 region: CASSEGFNGGAFSDTQYF. The CDR3, as DNA: TGCGCCAGCAGTGAGGGGTTTAACGGGGGGGCCTTTTCGGATACGCAGTATTTT. The rearrangement uses TRBV10-1 and TRBJ2-3, with 8 bases identical to TRBD2. Germline V CDR1 and CDR2: WNHNN, SYGVQD (reference sequence). J was trimmed by 6 bases and V by 2 bases; bases with no gene match: 16. CDR3 length: 18 amino acids.

The V gene is TRBV6-4, the J gene TRBJ2-1, with TRBD2 matching 10 bases. The CDR3 contains 15 residues. Germline V gene lookup returns CDR1 MRHNA and CDR2 SNTAGT. The V gene end was trimmed by 6 bases and the J gene end by 4 bases; junction bases not matched to a gene: 6. The CDR3 nucleotides read TGTGCCAGCAGCGGAGAGCGGGGGGGTTACAATGAGCAGTTCTTC. Its translation is CASSGERGGYNEQFF.

The chain is built from TRBV27 and TRBJ1-6; TRBD1 matches 8 bases. CDR1 is MNHEY, CDR2 SMNVEV, per germline (reference sequence). This CDR3 has 14 amino acids. Losses at the gene ends were 5 bases for V and 7 bases for J; bases not matched to a gene: 4. CDR3 bases: TGTGCCAGCAGTCAGGACAGGGAGAATTCACCCCTCCACTTT. This gives the protein CASSQDRENSPLHF.